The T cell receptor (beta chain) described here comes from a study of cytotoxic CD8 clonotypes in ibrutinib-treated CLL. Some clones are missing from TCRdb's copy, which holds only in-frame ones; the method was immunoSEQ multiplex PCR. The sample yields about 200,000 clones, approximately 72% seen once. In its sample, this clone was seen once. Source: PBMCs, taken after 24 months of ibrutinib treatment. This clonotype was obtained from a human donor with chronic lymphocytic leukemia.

As DNA, the CDR3 is TGTGCCAGCAGCTTAACGTCTAGCGGGAGATACAATGAGCAGTTCTTC. Translating it yields CASSLTSSGRYNEQFF. The rearrangement uses TRBV7-3 and TRBJ2-1, with 10 bases identical to TRBD2. The CDR3 loop spans 16 amino acids. Germline V CDR1 and CDR2: SGHTA, FQGTGA. With 0 bases clipped from V and 4 bases from J, the junction kept 3 bases outside the gene matches.